This TCR beta chain was sequenced during a study of OX40 agonist ivuxolimab in advanced cancers. Looking at the study overall: Checkpoint inhibitors had been given previously to around 38% of patients. General study findings and limits: The study found that CD8+ T cells averaged more expanded clones than CD4+.

Sequencing was performed with immunoSEQ multiplex PCR; in TCRdb, only in-frame clones are kept and a portion is missing. The repertoire consists of around 80,000 clones, with around 94% occurring once and the leading ten covering 20%. Germline V CDR1 and CDR2: SGDLS, YYNGEE. V lost 1 base to trimming and J lost 4 bases, with 12 bases between them. This CDR3 is 15 amino acids long. As concerns this clone: Antigen specificity is unknown.

The sample consisted of CD4+ or CD8+ T cells sorted from blood, taken in a trial of the OX40 agonist ivuxolimab. V gene TRBV9 combines with J gene TRBJ2-1, with unresolved D. This sequence was found in an adult with an advanced solid tumor such as melanoma, head and neck, liver or kidney cancer. The CDR3 nucleotides read TGTGCCAGCAGCGTAATGGCTACAGCTTACAATGAGCAGTTCTTC. Amino acid sequence: CASSVMATAYNEQFF.